This T cell receptor (beta chain) was recorded in a study of cytomegalovirus exposure and HLA in healthy donors. Overall study results and limits: In terms of immune exposure information, only CMV serostatus was available. Later analysis reportedly placed an Asian-associated ancestry cluster below the approximately 650-donor mean in N-insertions.

Comments on this clone: Its antigen is undetermined.

60 Vbeta and 13 Jbeta primers were used in PCR. Produced via immunoSEQ multiplex PCR; TCRdb's table is partial and in-frame only. The table lists roughly 86,000 clones, over 50% of them singletons. This CDR3 region has 16 residues. The germline CDR1 and CDR2 sequences are SGHTA and FQGNSA. With 1 base clipped from V and 3 bases from J, the junction kept 5 bases outside the gene matches. The V call is TRBV7-2, the J call TRBJ2-1; 8 bases fit TRBD2. The source of this sequence is a man aged 30 to 45 in good health and CMV-seronegative. Sequenced sample: PBMCs. The CDR3 region has the DNA TGTGCCAGCAGCTTAGAAAGCGGGGGATACTACAATGAGCAGTTCTTC. It codes for CASSLESGGYYNEQFF. Together with reference TRBV7-2 and TRBJ2-1, the CDR3 gives the full variable domain: GAGVSQSPSNKVTEKGKDVELRCDPISGHTALYWYRQSLGQGLEFLIYFQGNSAPDKSGLPSDRFSAERTGGSVSTLTIQRTQQEDSAVYLCASSLESGGYYNEQFFGPGTRLTVL.